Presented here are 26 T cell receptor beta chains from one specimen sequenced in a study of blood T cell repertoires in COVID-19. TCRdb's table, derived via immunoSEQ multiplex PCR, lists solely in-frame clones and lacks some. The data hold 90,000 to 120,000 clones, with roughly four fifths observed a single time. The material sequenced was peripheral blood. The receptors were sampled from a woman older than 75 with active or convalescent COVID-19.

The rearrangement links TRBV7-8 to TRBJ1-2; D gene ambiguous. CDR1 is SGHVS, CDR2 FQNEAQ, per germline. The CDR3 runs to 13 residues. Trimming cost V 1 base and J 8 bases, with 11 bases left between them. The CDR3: CASSLDWVAGYTF. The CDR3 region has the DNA TGTGCCAGCAGCTTAGACTGGGTAGCGGGCTACACCTTC. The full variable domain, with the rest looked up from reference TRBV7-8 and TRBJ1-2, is GAGVSQSPRYKVAKRGQDVALRCDPISGHVSLFWYQQALGQGPEFLTYFQNEAQLDKSGLPSDRFFAERPEGSVSTLKIQRTQQEDSAVYLCASSLDWVAGYTFGSGTRLTVV.

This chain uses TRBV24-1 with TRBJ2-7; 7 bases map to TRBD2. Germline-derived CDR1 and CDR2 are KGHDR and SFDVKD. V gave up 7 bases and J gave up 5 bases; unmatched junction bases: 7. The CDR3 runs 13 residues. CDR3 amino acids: CATSRGGVDEQYF. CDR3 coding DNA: TGTGCCACCAGCCGGGGAGGGGTCGACGAGCAGTACTTC.

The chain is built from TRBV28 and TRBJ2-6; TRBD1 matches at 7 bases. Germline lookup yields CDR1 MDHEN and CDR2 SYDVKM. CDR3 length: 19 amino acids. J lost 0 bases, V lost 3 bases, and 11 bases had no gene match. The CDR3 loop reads CASSLIQGKAYSGANVLTF. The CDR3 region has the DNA TGTGCCAGCAGTTTGATACAGGGGAAGGCCTACTCTGGGGCCAACGTCCTGACTTTC.

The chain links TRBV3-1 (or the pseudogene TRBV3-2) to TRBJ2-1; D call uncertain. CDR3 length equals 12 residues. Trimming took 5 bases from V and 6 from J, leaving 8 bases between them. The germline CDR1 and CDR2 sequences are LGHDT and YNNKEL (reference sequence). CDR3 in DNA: TGTGCCAGCAGCACCCTAGGCAATGAGCAGTTCTTC. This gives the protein CASSTLGNEQFF.

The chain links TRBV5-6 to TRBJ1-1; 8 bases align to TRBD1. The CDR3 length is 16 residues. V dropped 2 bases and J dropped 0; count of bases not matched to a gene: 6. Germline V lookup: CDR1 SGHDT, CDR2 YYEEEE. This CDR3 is CASSLRQGTMNTEAFF. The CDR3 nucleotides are TGTGCCAGCAGCTTAAGACAGGGGACGATGAACACTGAAGCTTTCTTT.

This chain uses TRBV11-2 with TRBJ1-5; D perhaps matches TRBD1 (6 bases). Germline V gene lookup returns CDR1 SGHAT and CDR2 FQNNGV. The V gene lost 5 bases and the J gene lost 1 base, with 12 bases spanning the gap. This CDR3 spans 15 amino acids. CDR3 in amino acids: CASSPDGQSNQPQHF. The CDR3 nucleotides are TGTGCCAGCAGCCCCGACGGACAGAGCAATCAGCCCCAGCATTTT. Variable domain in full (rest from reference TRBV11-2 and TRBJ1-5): EAGVAQSPRYKIIEKRQSVAFWCNPISGHATLYWYQQILGQGPKLLIQFQNNGVVDDSQLPKDRFSAERLKGVDSTLKIQPAKLEDSAVYLCASSPDGQSNQPQHFGDGTRLSIL.

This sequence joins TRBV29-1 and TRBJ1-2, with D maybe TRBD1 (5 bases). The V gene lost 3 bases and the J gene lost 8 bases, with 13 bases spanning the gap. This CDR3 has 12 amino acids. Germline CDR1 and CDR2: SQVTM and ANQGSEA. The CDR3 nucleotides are TGCAGCGTTGATCTGTCAGGGTACGGCTACACCTTC. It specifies CSVDLSGYGYTF.

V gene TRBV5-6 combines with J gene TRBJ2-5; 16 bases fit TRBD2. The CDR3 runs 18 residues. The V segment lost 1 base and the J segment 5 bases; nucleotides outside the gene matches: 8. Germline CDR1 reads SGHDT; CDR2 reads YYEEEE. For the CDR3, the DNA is TGTGCCAGCAGCTTGATGGGGACTAGCGGGGGGGCTTGGGAGACCCAGTACTTC. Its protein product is CASSLMGTSGGAWETQYF.

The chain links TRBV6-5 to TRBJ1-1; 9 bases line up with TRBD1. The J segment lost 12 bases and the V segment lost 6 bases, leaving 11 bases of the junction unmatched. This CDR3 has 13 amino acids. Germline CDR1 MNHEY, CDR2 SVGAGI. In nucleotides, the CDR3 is TGTGCCAGCAGCTCCGGGACAGGGCGATTAACTTTCTTT. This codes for CASSSGTGRLTFF.

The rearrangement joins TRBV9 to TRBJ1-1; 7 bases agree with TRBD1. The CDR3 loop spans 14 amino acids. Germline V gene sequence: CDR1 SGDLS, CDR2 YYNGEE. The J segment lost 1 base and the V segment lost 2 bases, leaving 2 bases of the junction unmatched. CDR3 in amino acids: CASSVRGANTEAFF. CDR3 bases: TGTGCCAGCAGCGTCAGGGGGGCGAACACTGAAGCTTTCTTT.

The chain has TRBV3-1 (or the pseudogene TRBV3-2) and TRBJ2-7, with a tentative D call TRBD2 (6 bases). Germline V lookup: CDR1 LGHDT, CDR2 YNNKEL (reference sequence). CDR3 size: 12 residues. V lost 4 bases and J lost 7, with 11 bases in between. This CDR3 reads CASSLGAGEQYF. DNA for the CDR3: TGTGCCAGCAGCCTAGGGGCGGGGGAGCAGTACTTC.

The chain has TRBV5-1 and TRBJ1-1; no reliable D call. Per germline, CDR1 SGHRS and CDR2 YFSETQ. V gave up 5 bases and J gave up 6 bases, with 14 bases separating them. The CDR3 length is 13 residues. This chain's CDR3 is CASRRNSDSEAFF. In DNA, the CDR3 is TGCGCCAGCAGACGCAACAGTGATTCTGAAGCTTTCTTT.

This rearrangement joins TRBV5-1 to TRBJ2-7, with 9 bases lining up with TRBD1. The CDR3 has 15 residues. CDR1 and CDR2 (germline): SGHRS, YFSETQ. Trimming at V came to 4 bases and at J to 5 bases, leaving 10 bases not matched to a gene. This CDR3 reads CASSLERGQGNEQYF. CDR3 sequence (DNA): TGCGCCAGCAGCCTGGAGCGGGGACAGGGTAACGAGCAGTACTTC. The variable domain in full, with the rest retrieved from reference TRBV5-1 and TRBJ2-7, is KAGVTQTPRYLIKTRGQQVTLSCSPISGHRSVSWYQQTPGQGLQFLFEYFSETQRNKGNFPGRFSGRQFSNSRSEMNVSTLELGDSALYLCASSLERGQGNEQYFGPGTRLTVT.

In DNA form, the CDR3 reads TGTGCCAGTAGTACCTCTTTGGGAGGGAGTCGAACTGAAGCTTTCTTT. Translation gives CASSTSLGGSRTEAFF. The V call is TRBV19, the J call TRBJ1-1; D unclear. CDR1 is LNHDA and CDR2 is SQIVND in the germline V gene (reference sequence). The CDR3 totals 16 residues. V dropped 4 bases and J dropped 5 bases, with 20 bases sitting between them.

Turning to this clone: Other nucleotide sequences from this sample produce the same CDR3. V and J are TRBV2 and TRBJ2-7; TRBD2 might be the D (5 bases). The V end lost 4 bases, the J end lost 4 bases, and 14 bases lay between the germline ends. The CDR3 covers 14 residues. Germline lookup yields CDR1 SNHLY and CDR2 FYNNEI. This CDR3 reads CASSVRREIYEQYF. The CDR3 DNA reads TGTGCCAGCAGTGTACGACGGGAAATATACGAGCAGTACTTC.

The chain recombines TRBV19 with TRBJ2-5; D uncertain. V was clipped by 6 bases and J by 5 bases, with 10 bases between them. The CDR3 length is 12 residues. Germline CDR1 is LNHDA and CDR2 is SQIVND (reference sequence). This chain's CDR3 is CASRGFGETQYF. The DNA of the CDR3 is TGTGCCAGTAGGGGCTTCGGTGAGACCCAGTACTTC.

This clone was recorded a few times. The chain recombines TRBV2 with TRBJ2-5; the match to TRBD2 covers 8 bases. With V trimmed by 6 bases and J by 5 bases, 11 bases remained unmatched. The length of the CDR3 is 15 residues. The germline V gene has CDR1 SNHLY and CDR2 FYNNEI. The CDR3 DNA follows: TGTGCCAGCAGCAAGACCGGGACTAGGGAGGAGACCCAGTACTTC. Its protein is CASSKTGTREETQYF.

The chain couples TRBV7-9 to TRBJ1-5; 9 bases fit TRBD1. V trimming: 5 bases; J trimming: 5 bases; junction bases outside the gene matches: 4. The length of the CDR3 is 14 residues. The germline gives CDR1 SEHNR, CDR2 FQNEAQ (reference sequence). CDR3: CASSPWTGDQPQHF. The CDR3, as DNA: TGTGCCAGCAGCCCTTGGACAGGGGATCAGCCCCAGCATTTT.

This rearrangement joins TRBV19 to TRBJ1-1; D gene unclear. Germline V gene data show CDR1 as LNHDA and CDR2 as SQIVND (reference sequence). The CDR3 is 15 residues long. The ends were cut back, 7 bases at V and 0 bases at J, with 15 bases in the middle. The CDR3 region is CASTSLRVMNTEAFF. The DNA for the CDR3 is TGTGCCAGTACCTCTTTGAGGGTAATGAACACTGAAGCTTTCTTT.

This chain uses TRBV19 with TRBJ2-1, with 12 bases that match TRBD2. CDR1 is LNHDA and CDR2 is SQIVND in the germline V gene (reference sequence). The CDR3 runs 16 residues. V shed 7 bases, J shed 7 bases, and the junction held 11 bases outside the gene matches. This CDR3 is CASTSPQGLAGNEQFF. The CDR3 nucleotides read TGTGCCAGTACTTCCCCCCAGGGACTAGCGGGTAATGAGCAGTTCTTC. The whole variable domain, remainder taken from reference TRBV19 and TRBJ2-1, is DGGITQSPKYLFRKEGQNVTLSCEQNLNHDAMYWYRQDPGQGLRLIYYSQIVNDFQKGDIAEGYSVSREKKESFPLTVTSAQKNPTAFYLCASTSPQGLAGNEQFFGPGTRLTVL.

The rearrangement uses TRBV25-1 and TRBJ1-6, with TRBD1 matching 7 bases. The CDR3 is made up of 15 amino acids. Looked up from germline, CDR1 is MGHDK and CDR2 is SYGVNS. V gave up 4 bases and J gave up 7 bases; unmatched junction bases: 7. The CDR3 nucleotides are TGTGCCAGCAGTGGCCCGACAGGGACCAATTCACCCCTCCACTTT. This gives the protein CASSGPTGTNSPLHF. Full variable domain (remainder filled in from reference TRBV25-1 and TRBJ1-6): EADIYQTPRYLVIGTGKKITLECSQTMGHDKMYWYQQDPGMELHLIHYSYGVNSTEKGDLSSESTVSRIRTEHFPLTLESARPSHTSQYLCASSGPTGTNSPLHFGNGTRLTVT.

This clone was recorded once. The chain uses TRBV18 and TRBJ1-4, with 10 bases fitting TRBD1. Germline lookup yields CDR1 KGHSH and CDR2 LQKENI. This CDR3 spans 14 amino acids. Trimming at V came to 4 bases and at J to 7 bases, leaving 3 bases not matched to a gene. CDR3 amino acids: CASSRGTGAEKLFF. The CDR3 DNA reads TGTGCCAGCTCACGTGGGACAGGGGCTGAAAAACTGTTTTTT.

As DNA, the CDR3 is TGTGCCAGCAGCTTGAGGACTAGCGGGGGGTCCTACACCGGGGAGCTGTTTTTT. Protein: CASSLRTSGGSYTGELFF. V and J are TRBV5-6 and TRBJ2-2; 14 bases fit TRBD2. After removal of 1 base from V and 3 bases from J, the junction contained 5 bases not matched to a gene. The CDR3 is made up of 18 amino acids. Germline values: CDR1 SGHDT, CDR2 YYEEEE.

The DNA for the CDR3 is TGCGCCAGCAGTGAAACAGGGGGTGAAAAACTGTTTTTT. Residues: CASSETGGEKLFF. The rearrangement joins TRBV10-2 to TRBJ1-4, with 8 bases that match TRBD1. The junction had 1 base not matched to a gene; V was cut back by 3 bases and J by 7 bases. Germline assignment: CDR1 WSHSY and CDR2 SAAADI. The length of the CDR3 is 13 residues.

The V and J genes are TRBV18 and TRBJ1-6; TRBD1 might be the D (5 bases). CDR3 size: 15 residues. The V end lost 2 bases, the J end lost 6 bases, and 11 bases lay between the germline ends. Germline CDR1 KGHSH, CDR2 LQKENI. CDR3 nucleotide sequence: TGTGCCAGCTCACCAGGGGGGGAAAGTAATTCACCCCTCCACTTT. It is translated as CASSPGGESNSPLHF.

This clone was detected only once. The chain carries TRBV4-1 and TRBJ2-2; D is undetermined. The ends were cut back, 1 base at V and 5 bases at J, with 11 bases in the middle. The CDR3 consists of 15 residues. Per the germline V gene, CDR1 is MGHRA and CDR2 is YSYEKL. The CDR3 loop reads CASSQVAVGTGELFF. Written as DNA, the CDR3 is TGCGCCAGCAGCCAAGTCGCCGTCGGGACCGGGGAGCTGTTTTTT.